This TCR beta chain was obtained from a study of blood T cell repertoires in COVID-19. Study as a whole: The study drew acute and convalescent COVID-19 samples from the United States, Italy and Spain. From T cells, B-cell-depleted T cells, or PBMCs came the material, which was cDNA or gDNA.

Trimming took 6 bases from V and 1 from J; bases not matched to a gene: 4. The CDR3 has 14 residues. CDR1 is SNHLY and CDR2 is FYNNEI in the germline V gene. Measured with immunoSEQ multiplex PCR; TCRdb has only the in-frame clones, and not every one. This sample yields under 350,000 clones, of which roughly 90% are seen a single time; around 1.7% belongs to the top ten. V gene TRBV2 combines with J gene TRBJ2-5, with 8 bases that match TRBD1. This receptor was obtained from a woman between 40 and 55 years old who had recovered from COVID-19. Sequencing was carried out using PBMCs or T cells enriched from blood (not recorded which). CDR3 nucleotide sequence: TGTGCCAGCAGCCTAGACAGGGGCCAAGAGACCCAGTACTTC. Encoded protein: CASSLDRGQETQYF.